The rows below give T cell receptor beta chains drawn from one sample of a study of cytomegalovirus exposure and HLA in healthy donors. Sequencing used immunoSEQ multiplex PCR; TCRdb keeps in-frame clones, though not all of them. The table has around 130,000 clones, around 82% seen once. Sequenced material: PBMCs. The source is a man aged 50 to 59 in good health and CMV-seronegative. Both conserved end residues are part of each CDR3. Fields, in order: D gene, J gene, CDR3 length, V gene, clone size, CDR3 protein, CDR3 DNA. A D gene is named only where the DNA matches it firmly. Clone size is shown for a subset of rows, as once, few, many or a class of expanded clone.

. | TRBJ2-1 | 16 | TRBV25-1 | . | CASSEYGRAPYNEQFF | TGTGCCAGCAGTGAATATGGGCGGGCTCCATACAATGAGCAGTTCTTC
TRBD2 | TRBJ2-2 | 16 | TRBV5-1 | . | CASSWGTSRNTGELFF | TGCGCCAGCAGCTGGGGGACTAGCAGGAACACCGGGGAGCTGTTTTTT
TRBD1 | TRBJ1-2 | 17 | TRBV2 | . | CASSPNPRQGIRGKDTF | TGTGCCAGCAGTCCAAACCCACGACAGGGGATCCGTGGGAAGGACACCTTC
. | TRBJ2-7 | 16 | TRBV7-9 | . | CASSLDLTESSYEQYF | TGTGCCAGCAGCTTAGACCTGACAGAGAGCTCCTACGAGCAGTACTTC
TRBD2 | TRBJ2-1 | 14 | TRBV19 | . | CASRRLAGGNEQFF | TGTGCCAGTAGAAGACTAGCGGGGGGGAATGAGCAGTTCTTC
TRBD1 | TRBJ2-5 | 13 | TRBV29-1 | few | CSAPTTGSGTQYF | TGCAGCGCTCCAACGACAGGGAGCGGGACCCAGTACTTC
TRBD1 | TRBJ1-2 | 18 | TRBV7-6 | . | CASSPRTGRPVTNYGYTF | TGTGCCAGCAGCCCGCGGACAGGAAGGCCCGTCACTAACTATGGCTACACCTTC
. | TRBJ2-7 | 12 | TRBV10-3 | . | CATRDKPYEQYF | TGTGCCACCCGGGACAAGCCCTACGAGCAGTACTTC
TRBD2 | TRBJ2-5 | 15 | TRBV10-3 | . | CAISSSGTYQETQYF | TGTGCCATCAGCTCTAGCGGGACGTACCAAGAGACCCAGTACTTC
TRBD1 | TRBJ2-1 | 16 | TRBV5-1 | few | CASSADRVSSYNEQFF | TGCGCCAGCAGCGCGGACAGGGTGAGTTCCTACAATGAGCAGTTCTTC
. | TRBJ1-2 | 13 | TRBV6-1 | few | CASSVELIYGYTF | TGTGCCAGCAGTGTGGAGCTTATCTATGGCTACACCTTC
. | TRBJ2-3 | 14 | TRBV5-1 | . | CASSSNSDTDTQYF | TGCGCCAGCAGCTCGAACTCCGACACAGATACGCAGTATTTT
TRBD2 | TRBJ2-7 | 15 | TRBV13 | once | CASSLGLAGSYEQYF | TGTGCCAGCAGCCTAGGACTAGCGGGATCCTACGAGCAGTACTTC
. | TRBJ1-5 | 13 | TRBV5-1 | . | CASRTDANQPQHF | TGCGCCAGCAGAACAGACGCCAATCAGCCCCAGCATTTT
. | TRBJ2-3 | 16 | TRBV5-1 | . | CASSLLAPGGTDTQYF | TGCGCCAGCAGCTTGTTAGCGCCCGGGGGCACAGATACGCAGTATTTT
TRBD1 | TRBJ2-6 | 18 | TRBV5-1 | . | CASSLGRGIGSGANVLTF | TGCGCCAGCAGCTTGGGCAGGGGGATAGGATCTGGGGCCAACGTCCTGACTTTC
. | TRBJ1-1 | 13 | TRBV28 | few | CASSLGANTEAFF | TGTGCCAGCAGTTTAGGGGCGAACACTGAAGCTTTCTTT
TRBD2 | TRBJ2-1 | 15 | TRBV11-3 | . | CASSPGTSGRNEQFF | TGTGCCAGCAGCCCCGGGACTAGCGGGAGGAATGAGCAGTTCTTC
. | TRBJ1-3 | 16 | TRBV28 | . | CASSLGTASSGNTIYF | TGTGCCAGCAGTTTAGGGACTGCGAGCTCTGGAAACACCATATATTTT
. | TRBJ2-6 | 18 | TRBV14 | . | CASSQPQGSYSGANVLTF | TGTGCCAGCAGCCAACCACAGGGTTCATACTCTGGGGCCAACGTCCTGACTTTC
. | TRBJ1-2 | 13 | TRBV30 | . | CAWSVTAGYGYTF | TGTGCCTGGAGTGTTACAGCAGGATATGGCTACACCTTC
TRBD2 | TRBJ2-7 | 18 | TRBV28 | . | CASSFAWGLAGNPYEQYF | TGTGCCAGCAGTTTCGCCTGGGGACTAGCTGGCAATCCCTACGAGCAGTACTTC
. | TRBJ1-2 | 13 | TRBV7-9 | . | CASSLQGSYGYTF | TGTGCCAGCAGCTTACAGGGGAGCTATGGCTACACCTTC
. | TRBJ2-7 | 13 | TRBV7-9 | . | CASSFGDSYEQYF | TGTGCCAGCAGCTTCGGGGACTCCTACGAGCAGTACTTC
TRBD1 | TRBJ1-1 | 14 | TRBV7-2 | . | CASSFNRGGTEAFF | TGTGCCAGCAGCTTTAACAGGGGGGGCACTGAAGCTTTCTTT
TRBD1 | TRBJ1-2 | 12 | TRBV6-5 | . | CASSPTGQGYTF | TGTGCCAGCAGCCCGACAGGGCAGGGCTACACCTTC
TRBD1 | TRBJ2-1 | 15 | TRBV11-2 | . | CASSPDRGRYNEQFF | TGTGCCAGCAGCCCGGACAGGGGACGGTACAATGAGCAGTTCTTC
. | TRBJ2-2 | 17 | TRBV7-6 | . | CASSLTSQGTHTGELFF | TGTGCCAGCAGCTTAACGAGCCAGGGAACCCACACCGGGGAGCTGTTTTTT
. | TRBJ1-1 | 11 | TRBV10-3 | . | CAISDQVEAFF | TGTGCCATCAGTGATCAGGTTGAAGCTTTCTTT
. | TRBJ2-1 | 12 | TRBV28 | . | CASSPFENEQFF | TGTGCCAGCAGTCCATTCGAGAATGAGCAGTTCTTC
TRBD2 | TRBJ2-7 | 15 | TRBV11-2 | few | CASSLTSGSSYEQYF | TGTGCCAGCAGCTTGACTAGCGGGAGCTCCTACGAGCAGTACTTC
. | TRBJ2-3 | 14 | TRBV2 | few | CASSDGPSTDTQYF | TGTGCCAGCAGTGATGGGCCTAGCACAGATACGCAGTATTTT
TRBD1 | TRBJ1-4 | 17 | TRBV28 | . | CASSEPGTGGLGEKLFF | TGTGCCAGCAGTGAACCCGGGACAGGGGGCTTGGGAGAAAAACTGTTTTTT
. | TRBJ1-2 | 13 | TRBV5-6 | once | CASSLAGNWGYTF | TGTGCCAGCAGCTTGGCAGGGAATTGGGGCTACACCTTC
. | TRBJ2-1 | 11 | TRBV6-6 | once | CASSGGTEQFF | TGTGCCAGCAGTGGGGGGACTGAGCAGTTCTTC
TRBD2 | TRBJ2-2 | 14 | TRBV4-1 | . | CASSQLAGTGELFF | TGCGCCAGCAGCCAACTAGCGGGTACCGGGGAGCTGTTTTTT
TRBD2 | TRBJ2-5 | 14 | TRBV2 | . | CASRGLAGGETQYF | TGTGCCAGCAGAGGACTAGCGGGAGGGGAGACCCAGTACTTC
. | TRBJ2-7 | 15 | TRBV10-3 | . | CAISARSVLGYEQYF | TGTGCCATCAGTGCCAGGTCCGTACTTGGGTACGAGCAGTACTTC
. | TRBJ2-7 | 14 | TRBV4-1 | . | CASSQDEGLRVQYF | TGCGCCAGCAGCCAAGATGAGGGACTGCGTGTGCAGTACTTC
TRBD2 | TRBJ2-1 | 15 | TRBV10-3 | . | CAARRAGGAYNEQFF | TGTGCCGCGCGAAGGGCGGGAGGGGCCTACAATGAGCAGTTCTTC
. | TRBJ1-1 | 13 | TRBV5-4 | . | CASSSGVQAEAFF | TGTGCCAGCAGCTCGGGGGTTCAGGCTGAAGCTTTCTTT
TRBD1 | TRBJ1-5 | 17 | TRBV19 | once | CASSIGSGTGGNQPQHF | TGTGCCAGTAGTATTGGATCGGGGACAGGGGGCAATCAGCCCCAGCATTTT
. | TRBJ2-2 | 16 | TRBV11-2 | once | CASSLGAAGKGGELFF | TGTGCCAGCAGCTTAGGGGCTGCGGGAAAGGGCGGGGAGCTGTTTTTT
TRBD1 | TRBJ2-7 | 14 | TRBV2 | few | CASRKDRSSYEQYF | TGTGCCAGCCGGAAGGACAGGAGCTCCTACGAGCAGTACTTC
. | TRBJ2-7 | 13 | TRBV10-2 | . | CASMNRGANEQYF | TGCGCCAGCATGAATAGGGGCGCGAACGAGCAGTACTTC
. | TRBJ2-1 | 14 | TRBV7-8 | . | CASSLAPWESEQFF | TGTGCCAGCAGCTTAGCCCCATGGGAGAGTGAGCAGTTCTTC
. | TRBJ2-5 | 11 | TRBV2 | . | CASIYQETQYF | TGTGCCAGCATATACCAAGAGACCCAGTACTTC
TRBD1 | TRBJ2-3 | 15 | TRBV7-9 | . | CASSRTGGNTDTQYF | TGTGCCAGCAGCAGGACAGGGGGTAACACAGATACGCAGTATTTT
TRBD2 | TRBJ2-1 | 15 | TRBV6-5 | . | CASSYWTSGSNEQFF | TGTGCCAGCAGTTACTGGACTAGCGGGAGCAATGAGCAGTTCTTC
TRBD2 | TRBJ2-5 | 16 | TRBV28 | few | CASSLGGAGAQETQYF | TGTGCCAGCAGTTTAGGAGGAGCGGGAGCCCAAGAGACCCAGTACTTC
. | TRBJ2-7 | 13 | TRBV5-1 | . | CASSLAGFYEQYF | TGCGCCAGCAGCTTGGCAGGGTTTTACGAGCAGTACTTC
TRBD1 | TRBJ1-1 | 15 | TRBV11-2 | . | CASSLEGSRGAEAFF | TGTGCCAGCAGCTTAGAGGGGAGCAGGGGGGCTGAAGCTTTCTTT
TRBD2 | TRBJ2-1 | 13 | TRBV9 | . | CASSAQPSGGQFF | TGTGCCAGCAGCGCCCAACCCAGCGGGGGGCAGTTCTTC
TRBD1 | TRBJ2-2 | 15 | TRBV9 | . | CASSGQGEQTGELFF | TGTGCCAGCAGCGGACAGGGTGAACAGACCGGGGAGCTGTTTTTT
. | TRBJ2-7 | 15 | TRBV6-5 | . | CASRRYSVVSYEQYF | TGTGCCAGCAGGCGATATAGCGTTGTCTCCTACGAGCAGTACTTC
TRBD1 | TRBJ2-2 | 16 | TRBV2 | . | CASSEGSGGDTGELFF | TGTGCCAGCAGTGAAGGATCAGGGGGCGACACCGGGGAGCTGTTTTTT
. | TRBJ2-5 | 16 | TRBV19 | . | CASSIGGLRIQETQYF | TGTGCCAGTAGTATAGGCGGGCTGCGGATCCAAGAGACCCAGTACTTC
. | TRBJ2-7 | 13 | TRBV19 | . | CASSKAAVDEQYF | TGTGCCAGTAGTAAGGCCGCGGTGGACGAGCAGTACTTC